The 21 T cell receptor beta chains listed next were all sequenced from one sample in a study of blood T cell repertoires in COVID-19. Clones were sequenced by immunoSEQ multiplex PCR, and TCRdb holds only the in-frame ones, with some missing. The data show 110,000 to 150,000 clones, about 90% seen once. The sequenced sample consisted of peripheral blood. The receptors stem from a woman between 45 and 65 years old with acute or convalescent COVID-19.

This chain connects TRBV6-5 to TRBJ2-2, with TRBD1 matching 9 bases. This CDR3 has 15 residues. Germline V gives CDR1 MNHEY, CDR2 SVGAGI. J lost 5 bases, V lost 6 bases, and 7 bases had no gene match. Written as DNA, the CDR3 is TGTGCCAGCAGCCGTACAGGGGGCTGGACCGGGGAGCTGTTTTTT. It translates to CASSRTGGWTGELFF.

The V call is TRBV29-1, the J call TRBJ1-2; TRBD1 might be the D (5 bases). V shed 5 bases and J shed 8 bases, with 24 bases lying between them. In germline, CDR1 is SQVTM, CDR2 ANQGSEA. This CDR3 is 15 amino acids long. CDR3 amino acids: CSVRTGTGNYGGYTF. Here the CDR3 DNA reads TGCAGCGTTAGAACCGGGACTGGGAACTATGGCGGCTACACCTTC.

The rearrangement links TRBV7-2 to TRBJ1-1; 8 nucleotides match TRBD1. In germline, CDR1 is SGHTA, CDR2 FQGNSA. This CDR3 region has 14 residues. The ends lost 1 base at V and 6 bases at J; junction bases unmatched: 4. The chain's CDR3 is CASSLVQGASEAFF. As DNA, the CDR3 is TGTGCCAGCAGCTTAGTGCAGGGGGCCTCTGAAGCTTTCTTT.

This chain links TRBV19 with TRBJ2-2; D is ambiguous. V lost 5 bases and J lost 8, with 6 bases in between. CDR3 length: 11 amino acids. Germline CDR1 is LNHDA and CDR2 is SQIVND (reference sequence). The CDR3 bases are TGTGCCAGTAGTGAAACAGGGGAGCTGTTTTTT. Translation gives CASSETGELFF.

The chain links TRBV2 to TRBJ1-5, with D possibly being TRBD1 (6 bases). Germline V gene sequence: CDR1 SNHLY, CDR2 FYNNEI. The CDR3 consists of 14 residues. Trimming stripped 5 bases from V and 4 bases from J, with 12 bases between. CDR3 nucleotides: TGTGCCAGCAGTCCACAGGGAACTAATCAGCCCCAGCATTTT. This encodes CASSPQGTNQPQHF. The whole variable domain, remainder taken from reference TRBV2 and TRBJ1-5, is EPEVTQTPSHQVTQMGQEVILRCVPISNHLYFYWYRQILGQKVEFLVSFYNNEISEKSEIFDDQFSVERPDGSNFTLKIRSTKLEDSAMYFCASSPQGTNQPQHFGDGTRLSIL.

V usage is TRBV14 and J usage is TRBJ2-1; 8 positions match TRBD2. The trim removed 5 bases at V and 9 bases at J, leaving 6 bases unmatched. The CDR3 runs 13 residues. Germline lookup yields CDR1 SGHDN and CDR2 FVKESK. CDR3 in amino acids: CASSEGLVGEQFF. The CDR3 nucleotides read TGTGCCAGCAGCGAGGGACTAGTCGGTGAGCAGTTCTTC.

This chain joins TRBV21-1 and TRBJ1-6. TRBV21-1 is noted as a pseudogene. The length of the CDR3 is 10 residues. In DNA form, the CDR3 reads TGTGCCAGTAGAAGTTCACCCCTCCACTTT. Protein sequence: CASRSSPLHF.

For the CDR3, the DNA is TGTGCCACCACGATCGGGACTAAGGGAAGACAGCCCCAGCATTTT. Translation: CATTIGTKGRQPQHF. The chain carries TRBV19 and TRBJ1-5; TRBD1 is a possible D gene (5 bases). The ends were cut back, 10 bases at V and 7 bases at J, with 23 bases in the middle. The CDR3 spans 15 residues. CDR1 and CDR2 (germline): LNHDA, SQIVND (reference sequence). Full variable domain (missing parts from reference TRBV19 and TRBJ1-5): DGGITQSPKYLFRKEGQNVTLSCEQNLNHDAMYWYRQDPGQGLRLIYYSQIVNDFQKGDIAEGYSVSREKKESFPLTVTSAQKNPTAFYLCATTIGTKGRQPQHFGDGTRLSIL.

In its sample, this clone was seen once. The CDR3 region has the DNA TGTGCCAGTAGTCTCCTACAGGGGATGATGGATGGCTACACCTTC. Amino acids: CASSLLQGMMDGYTF. The chain employs TRBV19 and TRBJ1-2, with 7 bases identical to TRBD1. Trimming removed 5 bases from V and 6 bases from J; junction bases left unmatched: 12. Germline assignment: CDR1 LNHDA and CDR2 SQIVND (reference sequence). This CDR3 contains 15 residues.

V gene TRBV12-3 or TRBV12-4 combines with J gene TRBJ1-4; no firm D call. The CDR3 runs 13 residues. V lost 3 bases to trimming and J lost 10 bases, with 12 bases between them. Here the CDR3 DNA reads TGTGCCAGCAGTTTGGACTCGGTGGGAAAACTGTTTTTT. It yields the protein CASSLDSVGKLFF.

This rearrangement joins TRBV6-5 to TRBJ2-1, with TRBD2 matching over 7 bases. The CDR3 is 13 residues long. V trimming: 5 bases; J trimming: 4 bases; junction bases outside the gene matches: 2. The germline gives CDR1 MNHEY, CDR2 SVGAGI. CDR3 region: CASSLAAYNEQFF. In nucleotides, the CDR3 is TGTGCCAGCAGTCTAGCGGCTTACAATGAGCAGTTCTTC.

V is TRBV7-9 and J is TRBJ2-7, with D uncertain. Germline CDR1 and CDR2: SEHNR and FQNEAQ (reference sequence). V shed 2 bases and J shed 2 bases, with 7 bases lying between them. This CDR3 comprises 13 residues. CDR3 residues: CASSLHGAYEQYF. The DNA for the CDR3 is TGTGCCAGCAGCTTACACGGAGCCTACGAGCAGTACTTC.

The chain is built from TRBV19 and TRBJ2-7, with 9 bases identical to TRBD2. CDR1 is LNHDA and CDR2 is SQIVND in the germline V gene (reference sequence). This CDR3 has 13 residues. J was trimmed by 5 bases and V by 7 bases; bases with no gene match: 6. CDR3 bases: TGTGCCAGTAACATAGCGGGAGAACACGAGCAGTACTTC. Translation gives CASNIAGEHEQYF. Full variable domain (outside the CDR3, taken from reference TRBV19 and TRBJ2-7): DGGITQSPKYLFRKEGQNVTLSCEQNLNHDAMYWYRQDPGQGLRLIYYSQIVNDFQKGDIAEGYSVSREKKESFPLTVTSAQKNPTAFYLCASNIAGEHEQYFGPGTRLTVT.

This sequence joins TRBV24-1 and TRBJ2-7; a possible D gene is TRBD2 (7 bases). The V end lost 2 bases, the J end lost 6 bases, and 25 bases lay between the germline ends. In germline, CDR1 is KGHDR, CDR2 SFDVKD. The CDR3 extends over 18 amino acids. CDR3 sequence: CATSDSEGGVEGSGEQYF. CDR3 sequence (DNA): TGTGCCACCAGTGATTCCGAGGGGGGGGTCGAGGGAAGCGGCGAGCAGTACTTC.

This sequence joins TRBV19 and TRBJ2-1, with TRBD2 matching over 10 bases. Germline trimming cut 5 bases from V and 9 bases from J; bases unmatched to any gene: 7. CDR3 size: 14 residues. Germline-derived CDR1 and CDR2 are LNHDA and SQIVND (reference sequence). The CDR3 here is CASSLGLAIFEQFF. For the CDR3, the DNA is TGTGCCAGTAGTTTGGGACTAGCGATCTTTGAGCAGTTCTTC.

This sequence joins TRBV19 and TRBJ2-1; 10 bases match TRBD2. The CDR3 is 15 residues long. V lost 6 bases and J lost 6; bases outside the gene matches: 8. Germline CDR1 and CDR2: LNHDA and SQIVND (reference sequence). The CDR3 region has the DNA TGTGCCAGTAGGGGGGGCGGACTAGCGGCCAATGAGCAGTTCTTC. This gives the protein CASRGGGLAANEQFF.

This chain links TRBV11-3 with TRBJ2-3; 7 nucleotides agree with TRBD1. The CDR3 runs to 15 residues. After removal of 5 bases from V and 6 bases from J, the junction contained 11 bases not matched to a gene. The germline V gene has CDR1 SGHNT and CDR2 YENEEA. CDR3 DNA: TGTGCCAGCAGCGATGGGACAGCCCCCTGGGATACGCAGTATTTT. It translates to CASSDGTAPWDTQYF. The whole variable domain, remainder taken from reference TRBV11-3 and TRBJ2-3, is EAGVVQSPRYKIIEKKQPVAFWCNPISGHNTLYWYLQNLGQGPELLIRYENEEAVDDSQLPKDRFSAERLKGVDSTLKIQPAELGDSAVYLCASSDGTAPWDTQYFGPGTRLTVL.

DNA for the CDR3: TGCGCCAGCAGCTGGTCGACAGGGTCCCAAAACATTCAGTACTTC. Translated: CASSWSTGSQNIQYF. V gene TRBV5-1 combines with J gene TRBJ2-4, with 7 bases aligning to TRBD1. There are 15 residues in the CDR3. V shed 3 bases and J 5 bases; nucleotides not matched to a gene: 8. Germline V CDR1 and CDR2: SGHRS, YFSETQ. Full variable domain (missing parts from reference TRBV5-1 and TRBJ2-4): KAGVTQTPRYLIKTRGQQVTLSCSPISGHRSVSWYQQTPGQGLQFLFEYFSETQRNKGNFPGRFSGRQFSNSRSEMNVSTLELGDSALYLCASSWSTGSQNIQYFGAGTRLSVL.

The count of this clone is one. The gene calls are TRBV5-1 and TRBJ2-7, with 7 bases that match TRBD1. Germline-derived CDR1 and CDR2 are SGHRS and YFSETQ. The CDR3 contains 15 residues. Trimming at V came to 4 bases and at J to 0 bases, leaving 7 bases not matched to a gene. The CDR3 sequence: CASSPGQPSSYEQYF. DNA for the CDR3: TGCGCCAGCAGCCCGGGACAGCCCAGCTCCTACGAGCAGTACTTC.

The chain links TRBV7-9 to TRBJ2-4; a weak D match, TRBD1 (7 bases). V was trimmed by 1 base and J by 0 bases, leaving 13 bases between them. Looked up from germline, CDR1 is SEHNR and CDR2 is FQNEAQ (reference sequence). CDR3 length: 17 amino acids. The CDR3 DNA is TGTGCCAGCAGCTTAGTTTCAGGGGGACTAGCCAAAAACATTCAGTACTTC. Translated: CASSLVSGGLAKNIQYF.

The rearrangement uses TRBV7-9 and TRBJ2-5; D remains ambiguous. The CDR3 consists of 13 residues. Trimming shortened V by 6 bases and J by 5 bases, and 13 bases separated the two germline ends. CDR1 is SEHNR, CDR2 FQNEAQ, per germline (reference sequence). CDR3: CASSSSASETQYF. Written as DNA, the CDR3 is TGTGCCAGCAGTTCCTCAGCGTCCGAGACCCAGTACTTC. Looking up the rest from reference TRBV7-9 and TRBJ2-5 gives the full variable domain: DTGVSQNPRHKITKRGQNVTFRCDPISEHNRLYWYRQTLGQGPEFLTYFQNEAQLEKSRLLSDRFSAERPKGSFSTLEIQRTEQGDSAMYLCASSSSASETQYFGPGTRLLVL.